These 22 T cell receptor beta chains share one sample of origin, sequenced in a study of blood T cells in healthy people across ages. Sample-barcoded 5' priming and a J-beta primer mix drove a second PCR of roughly 6 to 12 cycles. Using its own MiXCR run on the 5' RACE reads, TCRdb lists one record per CDR3 protein. The repertoire holds about 780,000 distinct CDR3 sequences, about 46% seen once, with 15% to 20% in the top ten. Sequenced input: blood. Source of these receptors: a man older than 75 in good health.

The J gene is TRBJ2-7, the V gene TRBV4-1, with a possible D match to TRBD2 (6 bases). The CDR3 extends over 15 amino acids. Trimming took off 1 base at V and 0 bases at J, with 10 bases between the two ends. Looked up from germline, CDR1 is MGHRA and CDR2 is YSYEKL. CDR3 sequence: CASSQVRDSSYEQYF. CDR3 DNA sequence: TGCGCCAGCAGCCAAGTCCGGGACTCCTCCTACGAGCAGTACTTC.

In this sample, this clonotype turned up many times. The genes are TRBV20-1 and TRBJ2-3; D is ambiguous. V was pared by 1 base and J by 2 bases, with 4 bases between. The CDR3 extends over 12 amino acids. The V gene's germline CDR1 is DFQATT and CDR2 SNEGSKA (reference sequence). For the CDR3, the DNA is TGCAGTGCTAGAGCTCCCACAGATACGCAGTATTTT. Amino acid sequence: CSARAPTDTQYF.

Comment on this clonotype: This sequence may be a read error, since a much larger clone differs from it by one base. The chain carries TRBV10-2 and TRBJ2-3, with no clear D. V was trimmed by 3 bases and J by 2 bases, leaving 9 bases between them. CDR1 and CDR2 (germline): WSHSY, SAAADI. The length of the CDR3 is 14 residues. The CDR3 spells CASSDFWYTDTQYF. Written as DNA, the CDR3 is TGCGCCAGCAGTGACTTTTGGTACACAGATACGCAGTATTTT.

J is TRBJ2-5 and V is TRBV5-1; no clear D gene. The J call may not be correct, given that the DNA end is closer to TRBJ2-7. CDR1 and CDR2 from the germline V gene are SGHRS and YFSETQ. This CDR3 contains 14 residues. The CDR3 DNA reads TGCGCCAGCTACATTGTACTTCCATCCTACGAGCAGTACTTC. Its protein product is CASYIVLPSYEQYF.

The gene calls are TRBV10-3 and TRBJ2-2; D uncertain. The CDR3 totals 18 residues. V lost 3 bases and J 0 bases, leaving 17 bases between the germline ends. From germline, CDR1 is ENHRY and CDR2 SYGVKD. As DNA, the CDR3 is TGTGCCATCAGTGATGGGCAGGTGATCGACGCGAACACCGGGGAGCTGTTTTTT. Translating it yields CAISDGQVIDANTGELFF.

V gene TRBV29-1 combines with J gene TRBJ2-3; the D gene is possibly TRBD1 (5 bases). CDR1 is SQVTM and CDR2 is ANQGSEA in the germline V gene. The ends were cut back, 7 bases at V and 1 base at J, with 15 bases in the middle. This CDR3 is 14 amino acids long. The CDR3 DNA reads TGCAGCGGGCGTTCGGGCAGGGGCACAGATACGCAGTATTTT. Amino acid sequence: CSGRSGRGTDTQYF.

This clonotype was seen more than once but under ten times. V is TRBV20-1 and J is TRBJ2-1; TRBD1 might be the D (6 bases). The J call may be incorrect, as the DNA end agrees better with TRBJ2-7. The CDR3 is made up of 12 amino acids. The germline CDR1 and CDR2 sequences are DFQATT and SNEGSKA (reference sequence). CDR3 sequence reads: CSAGSGTIEQYF. CDR3 DNA sequence: TGCAGTGCTGGTTCCGGGACAATTGAGCAGTACTTC.

The V gene is TRBV6-2 or TRBV6-3, the J gene TRBJ2-3; the match to TRBD2 covers 8 bases. The CDR3 sequence is 13 residues long. Germline trimming cut 0 bases from V and 14 bases from J; bases unmatched to any gene: 7. Germline CDR1 MNHEY, CDR2 SVGEGT. The CDR3 DNA sequence: TGTGCCAGCAGTTACTCGCCGAGCGGGAGTGGGTATTTT. Protein sequence: CASSYSPSGSGYF.

The rearrangement joins TRBV20-1 to TRBJ1-1; tentatively, D is TRBD1 (6 bases). CDR1 DFQATT and CDR2 SNEGSKA come from the germline V gene (reference sequence). Trimming pared 6 bases from V and 5 bases from J, leaving 13 bases between. The CDR3 is made up of 12 amino acids. CDR3 sequence reads: CSATKGGTEAFF. CDR3 bases: TGCAGTGCGACCAAGGGGGGAACTGAAGCTTTCTTT.

This clonotype was detected a few times. V is TRBV2 and J is TRBJ2-4; D tentatively fits TRBD1 or TRBD2 (5 bases each). In germline, CDR1 is SNHLY, CDR2 FYNNEI. The CDR3 loop spans 16 amino acids. With 2 bases removed from V and 9 bases from J, the gap between germline ends came to 20 bases. The CDR3 nucleotides are TGTGCCAGCAGTGAACGGGGACGGATCCCTGGGGGCATTCAGTACTTC. Translation: CASSERGRIPGGIQYF.

CDR3 sequence reads: CSASIPIILGSSYNEQFF. The DNA of the CDR3 is TGCAGTGCTAGTATCCCAATTATACTAGGTTCTTCCTACAATGAGCAGTTCTTC. The chain uses TRBV20-1 and TRBJ2-1; TRBD2 might be the D (5 bases). CDR1 is DFQATT and CDR2 is SNEGSKA in the germline V gene (reference sequence). There are 18 residues in the CDR3. Trimming removed 3 bases at V and 1 base at J, with 22 bases between.

The chain combines TRBV30 with TRBJ2-5; 9 bases are shared with TRBD2. CDR3 length: 14 residues. V lost 2 bases to trimming and J lost 5 bases; unmatched junction nucleotides: 6. The V gene's germline CDR1 is GTSNPN and CDR2 SVGIG (reference sequence). The CDR3 protein is CAWSRGRATETQYF. The DNA of the CDR3 is TGTGCCTGGAGTCGCGGGAGGGCCACGGAGACCCAGTACTTC.

Comment on this clonotype: This sequence may be a read error, since a much larger clone differs from it by one base. The chain couples TRBV28 to TRBJ2-7, with D perhaps TRBD2 (6 bases). The CDR3 is made up of 15 amino acids. Germline V gene data show CDR1 as MDHEN and CDR2 as SYDVKM. Trimming took off 8 bases at V and 1 base at J, with 18 bases between the two ends. CDR3 amino acids: CASGYGGITSYEQYF. The CDR3 bases are TGTGCCAGCGGGTATGGCGGGATAACTTCCTACGAGCAGTACTTC.

The chain has TRBV14 and TRBJ2-7, with D possibly matching TRBD2 (5 bases). V was cut by 0 bases and J by 2 bases, with 11 bases left in between. CDR3 size: 15 residues. Germline assignment: CDR1 SGHDN and CDR2 FVKESK. Here the CDR3 reads CASSQDRWETYEQYF. The CDR3 DNA reads as TGTGCCAGCAGCCAAGATCGTTGGGAGACCTACGAGCAGTACTTC.

The chain has TRBV19 and TRBJ2-1, with D possibly being TRBD2 (5 bases). CDR1 is LNHDA, CDR2 SQIVND, per germline (reference sequence). Deletions cut 10 bases from V and 4 bases from J, with 11 bases between. The CDR3 is made up of 12 amino acids. The CDR3 DNA follows: TGTGCCACTGCAAGCGGATACAATGAGCAGTTCTTC. Translated: CATASGYNEQFF.

The chain combines TRBV5-1 with TRBJ1-4; the D gene is possibly TRBD1 (5 bases). This CDR3 comprises 18 residues. Germline CDR1 and CDR2: SGHRS and YFSETQ. V was trimmed by 5 bases and J by 5 bases, leaving 25 bases between them. The CDR3: CASRGPGDGGSPNEKLFF. CDR3 DNA sequence: TGCGCCAGCAGAGGACCGGGGGACGGGGGAAGCCCGAATGAAAAACTGTTTTTT.

The V gene is TRBV12-3 or TRBV12-4, the J gene TRBJ1-4; the D gene is possibly TRBD1 (5 bases). V lost 4 bases to trimming and J lost 5 bases, with 8 bases between them. CDR3 length: 13 amino acids. The CDR3 nucleotides read TGTGCCAGCAGTTGGGACCAAAATGAAAAACTGTTTTTT. Translation gives CASSWDQNEKLFF.

This clonotype was counted between two and nine times. A much larger clone sits a single nucleotide away, making a read error possible. The rearrangement links TRBV29-1 to TRBJ2-5; TRBD2 agrees at 7 bases. This CDR3 has 13 amino acids. The J segment lost 11 bases and the V segment lost 6 bases, leaving 15 bases of the junction unmatched. Germline lookup yields CDR1 SQVTM and CDR2 ANQGSEA. CDR3 sequence reads: CSVGGSPGNEQYF. CDR3 coding DNA: TGCAGCGTGGGGGGGTCCCCCGGGAATGAGCAGTACTTC.

This clonotype has more than one count but fewer than ten. This chain links TRBV6-2 or TRBV6-3 with TRBJ2-1; 8 positions agree with TRBD1. This CDR3 comprises 12 residues. V lost 2 bases and J lost 15; bases outside the gene matches: 6. Germline CDR1 reads MNHEY; CDR2 reads SVGEGT. CDR3 loop: CASSYQGARMFF. The CDR3 region has the DNA TGTGCCAGCAGTTACCAGGGGGCTCGGATGTTCTTC.

This clonotype was counted a single time. This rearrangement joins TRBV7-2 to TRBJ2-5, with 8 bases fitting TRBD2. The V gene's germline CDR1 is SGHTA and CDR2 FQGNSA. The CDR3 is 14 amino acids. The ends lost 3 bases at V and 12 bases at J; junction bases unmatched: 12. Written as DNA, the CDR3 is TGTGCCAGCAGCTTTACAGGCCACGATAGCGGGAAGTACTTC. This codes for CASSFTGHDSGKYF.

The sample holds many counts of this clonotype. The chain couples TRBV20-1 to TRBJ2-3; D is possibly TRBD1 (5 bases). This CDR3 contains 15 residues. From germline, CDR1 is DFQATT and CDR2 SNEGSKA (reference sequence). V was trimmed by 2 bases and J by 2 bases, leaving 14 bases between them. The CDR3 DNA reads TGCAGTGCTAGACCACGACAGAGAGTCACAGATACGCAGTATTTT. Translating gives CSARPRQRVTDTQYF.

This clonotype was seen only a few times. V and J are TRBV7-2 and TRBJ2-4; a possible D gene is TRBD1 (6 bases). The J call is in doubt because the DNA end fits TRBJ2-5 better. The CDR3 runs to 14 residues. Germline V CDR1 and CDR2: SGHTA, FQGNSA. The CDR3, as DNA: TGTGCCAGCAAAACCGGGCCCCAGGGGGAGACCCAGTACTTC. Translation gives CASKTGPQGETQYF.